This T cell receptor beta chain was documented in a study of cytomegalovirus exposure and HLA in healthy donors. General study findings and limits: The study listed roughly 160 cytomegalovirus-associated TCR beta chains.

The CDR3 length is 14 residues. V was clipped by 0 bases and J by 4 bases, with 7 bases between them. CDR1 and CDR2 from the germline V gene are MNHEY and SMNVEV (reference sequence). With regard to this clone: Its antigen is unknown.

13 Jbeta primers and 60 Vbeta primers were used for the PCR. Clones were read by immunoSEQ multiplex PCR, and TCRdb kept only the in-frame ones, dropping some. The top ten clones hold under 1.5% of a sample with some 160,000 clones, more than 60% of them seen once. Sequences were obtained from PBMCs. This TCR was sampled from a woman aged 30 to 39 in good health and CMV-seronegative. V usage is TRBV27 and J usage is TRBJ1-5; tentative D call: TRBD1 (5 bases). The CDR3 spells CASSLSDTNQPQHF. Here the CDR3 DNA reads TGTGCCAGCAGTTTATCGGACACTAATCAGCCCCAGCATTTT.